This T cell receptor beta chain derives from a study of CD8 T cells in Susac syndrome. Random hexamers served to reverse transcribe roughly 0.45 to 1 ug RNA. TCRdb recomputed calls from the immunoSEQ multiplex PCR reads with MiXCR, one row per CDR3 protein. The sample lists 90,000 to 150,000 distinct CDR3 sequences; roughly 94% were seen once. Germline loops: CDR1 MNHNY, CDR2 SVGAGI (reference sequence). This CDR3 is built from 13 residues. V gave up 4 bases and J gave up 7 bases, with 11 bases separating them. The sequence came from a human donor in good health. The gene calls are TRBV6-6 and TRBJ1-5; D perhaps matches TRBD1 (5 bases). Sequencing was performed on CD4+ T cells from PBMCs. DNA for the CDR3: TGTGCCAGCAGTTCCAGGGAGGGCCAGCCCCAGCATTTT. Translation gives CASSSREGQPQHF.